The sequence of this T cell receptor beta chain was determined in a study of blood T cell repertoires in COVID-19. The wider study: COVID-19 samples collected from the United States, Italy and Spain covered acute and convalescent phases. From T cells, B-cell-depleted T cells, or PBMCs came the material, which was cDNA or gDNA.

Authors' processing steps: Amplification of reference gene primers was used by the study to estimate nucleated cell counts. This table comes from immunoSEQ multiplex PCR, and its TCRdb copy is limited to in-frame clones, with some not included. Clonal size and the V and J genes are those of that table, whereas D and trimming came from the DNA. The sample has under 300,000 clones, 80% to 90% seen once; the top ten hold around a tenth. This receptor was obtained from a woman aged 45-65 years who had recovered from COVID-19. The sequenced material came from peripheral blood.

In DNA form, the CDR3 reads TGCAGCGTTCAACTAATGACTAGCGGGAGATACGAGCAGTACTTC. Translated, it gives CSVQLMTSGRYEQYF. This chain connects TRBV29-1 to TRBJ2-7; 12 bases align to TRBD2. The germline V gene has CDR1 SQVTM and CDR2 ANQGSEA. The J segment lost 4 bases and the V segment lost 5 bases, leaving 9 bases of the junction unmatched. There are 15 residues in the CDR3.